A selection of T cell receptor beta chains follows, all from one sample in a study of Ad26.COV2.S vaccination and SARS-CoV-2 variants. TCRdb's table, derived via immunoSEQ multiplex PCR, lists solely in-frame clones and lacks some. The repertoire has 330,000 or so clones, approximately 87% of them found once; the top ten carry 5.5%. The sample consisted of peripheral blood, taken in a trial of Ad26.COV2.S vaccine versus placebo. These receptors were collected from a person between 18 and 59 years old who received the Ad26.COV2.S COVID-19 vaccine or a placebo. CDR3s include the opening cysteine and the closing phenylalanine or tryptophan.

V,J,CDR3
TRBV11-3,TRBJ2-1,CASSPLEGGGDNEQFF
TRBV6-4,TRBJ1-1,CASSDSVNTEAFF
TRBV7-2,TRBJ1-2,CASSPSPDSYYGYTF
TRBV6-5,TRBJ1-2,CASQNRGQGYGYTF
TRBV5-8,TRBJ1-4,CAFHRDRGEKLFF
TRBV4-3,TRBJ2-1,CASSQAQGEVADEQFF
TRBV7-9,TRBJ1-3,CATKLGGGSGNTIYF
TRBV4-3,TRBJ2-3,CASSPRLGQGITDTQYF
TRBV19,TRBJ1-1,CASRMGQGNTEAFF
TRBV5-1,TRBJ2-5,CASSLGPSGSTLGETQYF
TRBV5-5,TRBJ1-2,CASSLYREYGYTF
TRBV3-1/TRBV3-2,TRBJ2-1,CASRRGGVNNEQFF
TRBV4-1,TRBJ1-6,CASSQFGDNSPLHF
TRBV19,TRBJ2-1,CASIPTGGTIHNEQFF
TRBV6-2/TRBV6-3,TRBJ2-3,CASSPKTRGGTDTQYF
TRBV7-9,TRBJ2-6,CASSRTSSGANVLTF
TRBV4-2,TRBJ1-2,CASSQDRGVGWNSNTF
TRBV7-9,TRBJ2-5,CASTRRGLLETQYF
TRBV4-3,TRBJ1-1,CASSQFGVSNTEAFF
TRBV7-9,TRBJ1-1,CASGGITGGMMNTEAFF
TRBV29-1,TRBJ1-1,CSAWRGVAEAFF
TRBV30,TRBJ1-1,CAWSGVGVEAFF
TRBV11-2,TRBJ1-2,CASSQSGSYGYTF
TRBV6-5,TRBJ1-4,CASSPEGDTNEKLFF
TRBV7-9,TRBJ1-5,CASSLQDQPQHF
TRBV7-9,TRBJ2-5,CASSSERQGQTQYF
TRBV9,TRBJ2-1,CASSAGSNMYNEQFF
TRBV7-2,TRBJ1-2,CASSPGIFYYGYTF
TRBV5-1,TRBJ1-2,CASSSTGLYGYTF
TRBV15,TRBJ1-2,CATSRENLAYYGYTF
TRBV5-4,TRBJ1-4,CASSIGQDEKLFF
TRBV6-4,TRBJ1-2,CASSDAETGYGYTF
TRBV10-1,TRBJ2-7,CASSDRSYEQYF
TRBV5-6,TRBJ1-4,CASEKIGVEKLFF
TRBV5-5,TRBJ2-7,CASSLGQGITYEQYF
TRBV27,TRBJ1-3,CASRTGGSGNTIYF
TRBV7-8,TRBJ1-2,CASSVGDGYTF
TRBV7-9,TRBJ2-7,CASSQVGWAEQYF
TRBV3-1/TRBV3-2,TRBJ1-1,CASSQVQGKTEAFF
TRBV5-6,TRBJ1-1,CASSLTPRMNTEAFF
TRBV27,TRBJ2-5,CASSSEGSGETQYF
TRBV7-9,TRBJ2-7,CASSPQGLAGTYEQYF
TRBV29-1,TRBJ1-2,CSVVEVGGDGYTF
TRBV5-1,TRBJ2-5,CASSPVWSQIQETQYF
TRBV5-1,TRBJ1-1,CASSRGDSNEAFF
TRBV11-2,TRBJ2-2,CASAREYGNTGELFF
TRBV18,TRBJ1-2,CASSPGGSGWIYGYTF
TRBV27,TRBJ2-1,CASSLRQGVGNEQFF
TRBV27,TRBJ2-1,CASSSDRGSIWYEQFF
TRBV25-1,TRBJ1-6,CASSGTVLPLHF
TRBV9,TRBJ1-1,CASSVEWWDTEAFF
TRBV25-1,TRBJ1-1,CASSDPRLNTEAFF
TRBV7-2,TRBJ1-6,CASSLVGTTNNSPLHF
TRBV12-5,TRBJ2-2,CASGFRVTGELFF
TRBV7-9,TRBJ1-2,CASSRGQGSYTF
TRBV27,TRBJ1-1,CASSSTGGSIGAFF